This TCR beta chain stems from a study of cytomegalovirus exposure and HLA in healthy donors. The PCR made use of 60 Vbeta and 13 Jbeta primers. TCRdb's table, derived via immunoSEQ multiplex PCR, lists solely in-frame clones and lacks some. The listing contains about 170,000 clones. This CDR3 region has 17 residues. The V gene's germline CDR1 is LGHNA and CDR2 YNFKEQ. V was trimmed by 4 bases and J by 1 base, leaving 18 bases between them. Sequencing was performed on PBMCs. The chain combines TRBV4-2 with TRBJ2-3; tentatively, D is TRBD1 (6 bases). This receptor was obtained from a woman aged 60-75 years in good health and CMV-seronegative. CDR3 sequence (DNA): TGTGCCAGCAGCCGAATTACCGAGGGGGTAGGCACAGATACGCAGTATTTT. It is translated as CASSRITEGVGTDTQYF.